Listed below are T cell receptor beta chains from one sample, sequenced in a study of OX40 agonist ivuxolimab in advanced cancers. The method was immunoSEQ multiplex PCR; TCRdb's version includes in-frame clones alone and lacks a portion of them. In the table there are tens of thousands of clones, approximately 90% of which are singletons. The source was CD4+ or CD8+ T cells sorted from blood, collected in a trial of the OX40 agonist ivuxolimab. Source of these receptors: an adult with an advanced solid tumor such as melanoma, head and neck, liver or kidney cancer. Each CDR3 is given with its conserved first and last residue. The D gene is left open where the match is weak. Clone sizes are given selectively: once, few, many, or a class where the clone is expanded.

D gene | J gene | clone size | CDR3 length | V gene | CDR3 protein | CDR3 DNA
. | TRBJ2-5 | once | 12 | TRBV28 | CASSSRGETQYF | TGTGCCAGCAGTTCCAGGGGAGAGACCCAGTACTTC
TRBD1 | TRBJ2-1 | . | 16 | TRBV7-2 | CASSLASGTGYNEQFF | TGTGCCAGCAGCTTAGCCTCCGGGACAGGGTACAATGAGCAGTTCTTC
. | TRBJ1-2 | . | 14 | TRBV7-2 | CASRPDGWGYGYTF | TGTGCCAGCAGGCCTGATGGATGGGGCTATGGCTACACCTTC
. | TRBJ2-7 | . | 14 | TRBV27 | CASRRSTARYEQYF | TGTGCCAGCAGGAGGAGTACAGCCCGCTACGAGCAGTACTTC
TRBD2 | TRBJ2-7 | . | 13 | TRBV15 | CATSKPGRDEQYF | TGTGCCACCAGCAAGCCAGGGAGGGACGAGCAGTACTTC
. | TRBJ1-5 | . | 15 | TRBV11-2 | CASSFTGQNNQPQHF | TGTGCCAGCAGCTTCACCGGACAGAACAATCAGCCCCAGCATTTT
. | TRBJ2-1 | . | 15 | TRBV6-5 | CASSYSAGAYNEQFF | TGTGCCAGCAGTTACTCAGCGGGCGCCTACAATGAGCAGTTCTTC
TRBD1 | TRBJ1-2 | . | 15 | TRBV19 | CATTQGGTAGYGYTF | TGTGCCACCACCCAGGGGGGAACAGCCGGTTATGGCTACACCTTC
. | TRBJ1-6 | few | 13 | TRBV7-9 | CASSPRQSSPLHF | TGTGCCAGCAGCCCCCGACAGTCTTCACCCCTCCACTTT
. | TRBJ1-1 | . | 13 | TRBV27 | CACKDSVTTEAFF | TGTGCCTGCAAGGACTCGGTAACCACTGAAGCTTTCTTT
TRBD1 | TRBJ2-1 | . | 14 | TRBV7-7 | CASSPDRGSDEQFF | TGTGCCAGCAGCCCCGACAGGGGGTCGGATGAGCAGTTCTTC
TRBD1 | TRBJ2-7 | . | 13 | TRBV28 | CASIGTGGREQYF | TGTGCCAGCATTGGGACAGGGGGCAGGGAGCAGTACTTC
TRBD2 | TRBJ2-1 | . | 14 | TRBV6-6 | CASNVLASGNEQFF | TGTGCCAGCAATGTACTAGCGAGTGGCAATGAGCAGTTCTTC
. | TRBJ2-3 | . | 11 | TRBV2 | CASSEGDTQYF | TGTGCCAGCAGTGAAGGAGATACGCAGTATTTT
. | TRBJ2-5 | . | 13 | TRBV11-3 | CASSQQGGETQYF | TGTGCCAGCAGCCAGCAAGGGGGTGAGACCCAGTACTTC
TRBD1 | TRBJ1-6 | . | 14 | TRBV18 | CASSQETGASPLHF | TGTGCCAGCTCACAAGAAACAGGGGCTTCACCCCTCCACTTT
. | TRBJ1-1 | once | 14 | TRBV11-2 | CASSLTPRGTEAFF | TGTGCCAGCAGCTTAACCCCCCGAGGCACTGAAGCTTTCTTT
. | TRBJ2-7 | . | 15 | TRBV7-8 | CASSLVNSPNYEQYF | TGTGCCAGCAGCTTAGTGAACTCGCCAAACTACGAGCAGTACTTC
TRBD2 | TRBJ2-7 | . | 13 | TRBV7-9 | CASRGTSASEQYF | TGTGCCAGCAGGGGGACTAGCGCCTCCGAGCAGTACTTC
TRBD2 | TRBJ2-7 | . | 14 | TRBV18 | CASSLSGSSYEQYF | TGTGCCAGCTCACTTAGCGGGAGTTCCTACGAGCAGTACTTC
. | TRBJ2-3 | . | 12 | TRBV2 | CASSAHTDTQYF | TGTGCCAGCAGTGCCCACACAGATACGCAGTATTTT
TRBD2 | TRBJ2-7 | . | 14 | TRBV7-9 | CASSLSSGSYEQYF | TGTGCCAGCAGCTTATCTAGCGGGAGCTACGAGCAGTACTTC
. | TRBJ1-1 | . | 14 | TRBV2 | CASSEGHSNTEAFF | TGTGCCAGCAGTGAGGGACACTCGAACACTGAAGCTTTCTTT
. | TRBJ1-4 | . | 14 | TRBV28 | CASRDYRGNEKLFF | TGTGCCAGCAGGGACTATCGGGGTAATGAAAAACTGTTTTTT
. | TRBJ2-3 | . | 15 | TRBV9 | CASSLGGRSTDTQYF | TGTGCCAGCAGCCTAGGGGGACGAAGCACAGATACGCAGTATTTT
TRBD1 | TRBJ1-3 | . | 19 | TRBV7-9 | CASQPGTGVPVSSGNTIYF | TGTGCCAGCCAACCCGGGACAGGGGTCCCTGTCAGCTCTGGAAACACCATATATTTT
. | TRBJ2-3 | . | 15 | TRBV7-9 | CASSLGGTITDTQYF | TGTGCCAGCAGCTTAGGCGGGACAATCACAGATACGCAGTATTTT
. | TRBJ2-7 | . | 12 | TRBV27 | CASRANTYEQYF | TGTGCCAGCAGAGCAAACACCTACGAGCAGTACTTC
. | TRBJ1-1 | . | 14 | TRBV11-2 | CASSFSRADTEAFF | TGTGCCAGCAGCTTTAGTAGGGCAGACACTGAAGCTTTCTTT
. | TRBJ1-3 | . | 16 | TRBV13 | CASSLNPGSSGNTIYF | TGTGCCAGCAGCTTAAACCCGGGCAGCTCTGGAAACACCATATATTTT
. | TRBJ1-1 | . | 16 | TRBV7-8 | CASSLPQLEAGTEAFF | TGTGCCAGCAGCTTACCACAGCTCGAAGCGGGCACTGAAGCTTTCTTT
. | TRBJ2-5 | once | 14 | TRBV15 | CATSRDLVPRAQYF | TGTGCCACCAGCAGAGATTTGGTCCCGCGGGCCCAGTACTTC
TRBD1 | TRBJ1-1 | few | 13 | TRBV30 | CACDGQGVTEAFF | TGTGCCTGTGACGGACAGGGGGTAACTGAAGCTTTCTTT